This T cell receptor beta chain was captured in a study of blood T cell repertoires in COVID-19. Study background: Sites in the United States, Italy and Spain provided acute and convalescent COVID-19 samples. PBMCs, B-cell-depleted T cells, or T cells provided the cDNA or gDNA that made up the material.

Source study methods: Counts of nucleated cells, estimated from reference gene primer amplification, were obtained. Method: immunoSEQ multiplex PCR; TCRdb's copy keeps in-frame clones and lacks some. Clone size and the V and J calls come from that table; the DNA yielded D and trimming. The sample consists of about 23,000 clones, 94% of them appearing once. V gave up 5 bases and J gave up 1 base, with 9 bases separating them. The CDR3 totals 13 residues. Germline assignment: CDR1 SGHRS and CDR2 YFSETQ. This clone has a handful of counts. The gene calls are TRBV5-1 and TRBJ1-1; D perhaps matches TRBD1 (6 bases). This receptor was identified in a woman aged 45-65 years with active COVID-19. The sequenced sample consisted of peripheral blood. DNA of the CDR3: TGCGCCAGCAGTGGACAGACGAACACTGAAGCTTTCTTT. This sequence encodes CASSGQTNTEAFF. The full variable domain, its missing parts supplied by reference TRBV5-1 and TRBJ1-1, is KAGVTQTPRYLIKTRGQQVTLSCSPISGHRSVSWYQQTPGQGLQFLFEYFSETQRNKGNFPGRFSGRQFSNSRSEMNVSTLELGDSALYLCASSGQTNTEAFFGQGTRLTVV.